This T cell receptor (beta chain) was documented in a study of PD-1 blockade in classical Hodgkin lymphoma (dated by TCRdb to 2019 to 2021). Notes on the research overall: Nivolumab dosing was 3 mg/kg intravenously every 2 weeks, continuing until either disease progression or unacceptable toxicity. The study used TCR beta sequencing and CyTOF to define a peripheral blood immune signature of response to PD-1 blockade in classical Hodgkin lymphoma. Broader findings and caveats from the paper: Baseline diversity similar to that of newly diagnosed patients was observed in trial patients achieving complete response, whereas significantly lower diversity was observed in partial responders and progressors. Patients starting nivolumab less than 1 year after ASCT had lower diversity and were excluded from later analyses to avoid confounding by immune reconstitution. CD4+ but not CD8+ TCR diversity rose significantly by C4D1 (p=0.0027 vs p=0.16), most apparent in complete responders (p=0.02). Baseline TCR diversity was reported as lower in newly diagnosed patients than in healthy donors, and lower still in relapsed/refractory patients. The study covered only a single clinical trial cohort, and the causes of the repertoire differences, possibly disease activity or prior therapy, were still not defined.

A remark on this clone: Its antigen remains unidentified. No qualities accompany the bases; no much larger clone lies one base away.

Genomic DNA was extracted with the Qiagen DNeasy kit from unsorted PBMCs and from negatively selected CD4+ and CD8+ fractions. Using primers that anneal to V and J segments, immunoSEQ multiplex PCR amplified the TCR beta CDR3 regions. A synthetic immune receptor repertoire was used to minimize amplification bias, and any remaining bias was removed computationally after sequencing. Concerning the study's data processing: Custom Python scripts were used to quantify repertoire diversity as the Shannon entropy index. Unsorted, CD4+ and CD8+ repertoires were examined separately, except in combined analyses, for which CD4+ and CD8+ sequences were merged in silico. A clone counted as expanded when the clone's frequency after treatment rose at least 2-fold relative to C1D1, and clones undetected at baseline were given a pseudocount of 0.5. Clones with 0 or 1 copy at C1D1 were classified as singleton clones, and clones with 2 or more copies were classified as non-singleton clones. Clones expanded in unsorted samples were assigned a CD4+, CD8+ or unknown annotation through matching of protein sequences in sorted samples from the same patient. Wilcoxon tests on paired samples were used to test changes in diversity from C1D1 to C4D1. TCRdb limited this immuneACCESS table to in-frame rearrangements with V and J called. A share of clones is missing; checked studies link under half to unresolved V genes, and the rest is unexplained. D and trimming were read from the DNA, whereas the V and J calls and clone size are those reported in that table. This sample lists 27,000 or so clones; around three quarters were detected once. Approximately 3.6% of the sample lies in the top ten.

Interpreted using the paper, the time point label stands for: cycle 4 day 1 (C4D1), after about 6 weeks of nivolumab. Every trial patient had relapsed following autologous stem cell transplantation, and prior brentuximab vedotin exposure was what differed among cohorts A, B and C. A total of approximately 51 patients with relapsed/refractory classical Hodgkin lymphoma made up the trial cohort, and each patient's best overall response was complete response, partial response or progressive disease. In the multi-cohort phase II CheckMate 205 trial, trial patients received single-agent nivolumab. An independent review committee assessed best overall response by applying the 2007 International Working Group response criteria. Trial PBMCs were obtained immediately prior to nivolumab initiation (C1D1) and on therapy at cycle 2 day 1 and cycle 4 day 1. After peripheral blood was drawn into 8 mL Vacutainer Cell Preparation Tubes, PBMCs were isolated by centrifugation and then cryopreserved.

V was cut back by 7 bases and J by 7 bases, leaving a gap of 23 bases between them. Sequences LNHDA (CDR1) and SQIVND (CDR2) are obtained from the germline V gene (reference sequence). From the cysteine through the phenylalanine, the CDR3 covers 15 amino acids. Kept here is only the CDR3 DNA, which spans 45 bases and is read in frame from base 1. Sequences were derived from peripheral blood mononuclear cells (PBMCs), sampled before the fourth cycle of nivolumab. The sequence was obtained from a human donor with classical Hodgkin lymphoma. The receptor chain draws on TRBV19 and TRBJ2-7; perhaps TRBD2 is the D gene, with 6 bases matching. This receptor carries the CDR3 CASMVGAGRLGEQYF. The nucleotides are TGTGCCAGTATGGTCGGAGCGGGCCGCCTCGGGGAGCAGTACTTC.